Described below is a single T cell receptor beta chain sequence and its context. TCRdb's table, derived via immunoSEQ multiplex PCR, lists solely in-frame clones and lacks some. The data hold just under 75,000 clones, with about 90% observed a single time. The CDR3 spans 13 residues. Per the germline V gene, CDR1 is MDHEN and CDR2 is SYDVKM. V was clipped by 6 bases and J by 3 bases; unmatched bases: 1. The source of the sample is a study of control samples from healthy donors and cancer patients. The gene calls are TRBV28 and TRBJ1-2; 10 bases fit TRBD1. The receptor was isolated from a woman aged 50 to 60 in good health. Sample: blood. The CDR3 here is CASRTGGDYGYTF. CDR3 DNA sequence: TGTGCCAGCAGGACAGGGGGCGACTATGGCTACACCTTC.